The sequence of this T cell receptor beta chain was determined in a study of T cell responses to AZD1222 COVID-19 vaccine. Repertoires were generated with immunoSEQ multiplex PCR, while TCRdb's copy carries only in-frame clones and drops some. Found here are 120,000 or so clones, roughly 87% of them singletons; the top ten hold about 1.2%. On this clone itself: Its antigen is still unknown.

Trimming shortened V by 0 bases and J by 6 bases, and 10 bases separated the two germline ends. The CDR3 loop spans 14 amino acids. In germline, CDR1 is MNHEY, CDR2 SMNVEV (reference sequence). Study-level results: Spike was spanned by vaccine-associated CD4 TCRs, with dominance at 160-218 and 743-854. Increases in Spike-specific TCR breadth and depth were seen after two AZD1222 doses.

This sequence joins TRBV27 and TRBJ2-3, with D possibly matching TRBD1 (5 bases). The specimen was peripheral blood, collected on day 0 of AZD1222 vaccination. The source is an adult in good health. The CDR3 region is CASSLSSGFDTQYF. CDR3 in DNA: TGTGCCAGCAGTTTATCCTCAGGGTTCGATACGCAGTATTTT.